The present T cell receptor beta chain was sequenced within a study of CXCR3-negative and CXCR3-positive naive CD8 T cells. This CDR3 has 16 amino acids. Germline V gene sequence: CDR1 SQVTM, CDR2 ANQGSEA. The method, 5' RACE with UMI labels, was used to prepare the TRB cDNA libraries. TCRdb re-called the 5' RACE reads; every CDR3 protein appears as one record, without DNA. Here the sample table reports around 63,000 distinct CDR3 sequences. Findings and caveats of the study: Researchers report that CXCR3-positive naive cells carry more hydrophobic TRB CDR3s than CXCR3-negative naive cells.

As regards this clonotype: Its cognate antigen is unknown.

This TCR derives from a human donor in good health. Some clones in this sample may be carry-over from other donors' samples. The V and J genes are TRBV29-1 and TRBJ2-1; TCRdb picks TRBD1, but there is no DNA to check that call. Source material: naive CXCR3+ CD8+ T cells from blood. Subset of the sample: CD45RO-CCR7+CD27+CD95- naive CD8+ T cells expressing CXCR3 (TNR3+). Here the CDR3 reads CSVVPGEGVSGNEQFF.